These 19 T cell receptor beta chains were sequenced from one sample in a study of graft-versus-host responses after intestinal transplantation. Assay: immunoSEQ multiplex PCR; the TCRdb copy retains only in-frame clones and omits some. Counted here are around 110,000 clones, 90% occurring once; the ten biggest clones make up roughly 0.2%. No antigen has been identified for these receptors. The specimen comprised unstimulated CD4+ T cells sorted from spleen or lymph node cells, sampled before intestinal transplant. The receptors derive from a human donor who received an intestinal transplant.

This chain's CDR3 is CASRLLTGKNTEAFF. CDR3 DNA: TGTGCCAGCAGACTCCTTACAGGGAAAAACACTGAAGCTTTCTTT. The chain recombines TRBV7-6 with TRBJ1-1; D might be TRBD1 (6 bases). Germline-derived CDR1 and CDR2 are SGHVS and FNYEAQ. Trimming shortened V by 6 bases and J by 2 bases, and 16 bases separated the two germline ends. The CDR3 length is 15 residues. The full variable domain, with the rest looked up from reference TRBV7-6 and TRBJ1-1, is GAGVSQSPRYKVTKRGQDVALRCDPISGHVSLYWYRQALGQGPEFLTYFNYEAQQDKSGLPNDRFSAERPEGSISTLTIQRTEQRDSAMYRCASRLLTGKNTEAFFGQGTRLTVV.

The V and J genes are TRBV11-2 and TRBJ2-7; no reliable D call. Trimming removed 5 bases at V and 3 bases at J, with 8 bases between. Germline values: CDR1 SGHAT, CDR2 FQNNGV. This CDR3 spans 12 amino acids. The CDR3 region has the DNA TGTGCCAGCAGCCGTCTTAGCTACGAGCAGTACTTC. Translated: CASSRLSYEQYF.

This CDR3 reads CASSLQGANEQFF. The CDR3 DNA reads as TGCGCCAGCAGCTTGCAGGGGGCTAATGAGCAGTTCTTC. The rearrangement links TRBV5-1 to TRBJ2-1, with 8 bases lining up with TRBD1. From germline, CDR1 is SGHRS and CDR2 YFSETQ. This CDR3 region has 13 residues. The V and J ends lost 1 base and 7 bases, in that order; junction bases with no gene match: 1.

This chain uses TRBV6-1 with TRBJ2-4; D might be TRBD1 (7 bases). V was shortened by 8 bases and J by 8 bases, with 16 bases between the two germline ends. CDR1 MNHNS and CDR2 SASEGT come from the germline V gene. This CDR3 contains 13 residues. The CDR3 spells CASQSQGGHIQYF. CDR3 nucleotide sequence: TGTGCCAGCCAAAGTCAGGGGGGACACATTCAGTACTTC.

The chain is built from TRBV28 and TRBJ1-5; D not certain. V lost 5 bases to trimming and J lost 9 bases, with 11 bases between them. CDR1 and CDR2 (germline): MDHEN, SYDVKM. The CDR3 sequence is 12 residues long. The CDR3 DNA sequence: TGTGCCAGCAGTCCCCCCGGTCGGCCCCAGCATTTT. This translates into CASSPPGRPQHF.

This clone has only one observation. The rearrangement uses TRBV5-6 and TRBJ2-3, with 11 bases matching TRBD2. The V and J ends lost 4 bases and 4 bases, in that order; junction bases with no gene match: 8. Germline V gene data show CDR1 as SGHDT and CDR2 as YYEEEE. The CDR3 runs 16 residues. CDR3 sequence (DNA): TGTGCCAGCAGCATTACTAGCGGGAGTGGAGCAGATACGCAGTATTTT. Amino acids: CASSITSGSGADTQYF.

The chain is built from TRBV28 and TRBJ1-2; 8 bases are a match to TRBD1. This CDR3 has 13 residues. After removal of 5 bases from V and 7 bases from J, the junction contained 6 bases not matched to a gene. The germline CDR1 and CDR2 sequences are MDHEN and SYDVKM. The CDR3 sequence: CASSPRDRTGYTF. CDR3 nucleotide sequence: TGTGCCAGCAGTCCCCGGGACAGGACTGGCTACACCTTC.

This sequence joins TRBV11-2 and TRBJ1-6; D ambiguous. Germline-derived CDR1 and CDR2 are SGHAT and FQNNGV. V lost 4 bases and J 2 bases, leaving 12 bases between the germline ends. The CDR3 consists of 16 residues. The CDR3 reads CASSSLMGTYNSPLHF. The CDR3 DNA is TGTGCCAGCAGCTCATTAATGGGCACCTATAATTCACCCCTCCACTTT.

This rearrangement joins TRBV28 to TRBJ2-7; TRBD2 might be the D (5 bases). From germline, CDR1 is MDHEN and CDR2 SYDVKM. V lost 5 bases and J lost 0, with 11 bases in between. This CDR3 has 14 amino acids. DNA of the CDR3: TGTGCCAGCAGTCGCGGGCTTATCTCCTACGAGCAGTACTTC. Encoded protein: CASSRGLISYEQYF.

The rearrangement uses TRBV19 and TRBJ1-6, with TRBD1 matching 10 bases. Losses at the gene ends were 3 bases for V and 7 bases for J; bases not matched to a gene: 3. The length of the CDR3 is 15 residues. Germline CDR1 is LNHDA and CDR2 is SQIVND (reference sequence). DNA for the CDR3: TGTGCCAGTAGTATCCTGGACAGGGGGAATTCACCCCTCCACTTT. This translates into CASSILDRGNSPLHF.

The rearrangement uses TRBV6-5 and TRBJ2-7; TRBD1 aligns across 8 bases. The germline V gene has CDR1 MNHEY and CDR2 SVGAGI. The CDR3 has 15 amino acids. The ends lost 4 bases at V and 3 bases at J; junction bases unmatched: 8. The CDR3 loop reads CASSSRQGRNYEQYF. Here the CDR3 DNA reads TGTGCCAGCAGTTCACGACAGGGGCGCAACTACGAGCAGTACTTC.

This chain connects TRBV7-8 to TRBJ1-5, with TRBD1 matching over 11 bases. The V gene end was trimmed by 4 bases and the J gene end by 5 bases; junction bases not matched to a gene: 4. The CDR3 spans 15 residues. CDR1 is SGHVS, CDR2 FQNEAQ, per germline. The CDR3 DNA is TGTGCCAGCAGCTGGGGACAGGGGGAACATCAGCCCCAGCATTTT. Amino acids: CASSWGQGEHQPQHF.

This chain joins TRBV7-6 and TRBJ2-7, with D perhaps matching TRBD2 (6 bases). This CDR3 is built from 15 residues. Deletions cut 0 bases from V and 2 bases from J, with 11 bases between. The V gene's germline CDR1 is SGHVS and CDR2 FNYEAQ. CDR3 sequence (DNA): TGTGCCAGCAGCTTAGCGGAGGGGCTCGCCTACGAGCAGTACTTC. This sequence encodes CASSLAEGLAYEQYF.

The J gene is TRBJ2-3, the V gene TRBV6-5; tentatively, D is TRBD2 (7 bases). V was trimmed by 7 bases and J by 4 bases, leaving 18 bases between them. Germline-derived CDR1 and CDR2 are MNHEY and SVGAGI. CDR3 size: 15 residues. The CDR3 bases are TGTGCCAGCACCTTGTCCGGGGGGCCCGCAGATACGCAGTATTTT. Amino acid sequence: CASTLSGGPADTQYF.

The V call is TRBV5-1, the J call TRBJ2-3, with 14 bases that match TRBD2. Trimming removed 0 bases from V and 1 base from J; junction bases left unmatched: 4. The germline V gene has CDR1 SGHRS and CDR2 YFSETQ. CDR3 size: 18 residues. The CDR3 loop reads CASSLAGLAGGGTDTQYF. Written as DNA, the CDR3 is TGCGCCAGCAGCTTGGCCGGACTAGCGGGGGGAGGCACAGATACGCAGTATTTT.

The rearrangement links TRBV27 to TRBJ2-6; TRBD2 matches at 10 bases. V shed 5 bases, J shed 4 bases, and the junction held 5 bases outside the gene matches. This CDR3 has 16 amino acids. Germline loops: CDR1 MNHEY, CDR2 SMNVEV (reference sequence). The CDR3 loop reads CASSTGLAWGANVLTF. For the CDR3, the DNA is TGTGCCAGCAGTACGGGACTAGCGTGGGGGGCCAACGTCCTGACTTTC.

This chain's CDR3 is CASSYIGGNTEAFF. In nucleotides, the CDR3 is TGTGCCAGCAGTTACATCGGCGGGAACACTGAAGCTTTCTTT. The chain recombines TRBV6-5 with TRBJ1-1; no reliable D call. Germline CDR1 MNHEY, CDR2 SVGAGI. This CDR3 has 14 residues. Trimming pared 2 bases from V and 1 base from J, leaving 8 bases between.

V usage is TRBV28 and J usage is TRBJ1-5; 9 bases map to TRBD1. The V and J ends lost 3 bases and 5 bases, in that order; junction bases with no gene match: 2. Germline V gene sequence: CDR1 MDHEN, CDR2 SYDVKM. This CDR3 is 14 amino acids long. CDR3 in DNA: TGTGCCAGCAGTTTTAGGGACAGGGATCAGCCCCAGCATTTT. Protein: CASSFRDRDQPQHF.

The chain combines TRBV18 with TRBJ2-5; 9 bases fit TRBD1. CDR1 is KGHSH, CDR2 LQKENI, per germline. The CDR3 totals 18 residues. The junction had 18 bases not matched to a gene; V was cut back by 5 bases and J by 5 bases. The CDR3 DNA reads TGTGCCAGCTCATACAGGGGGCCGCAGTCTACGGGCTGGGAGACCCAGTACTTC. Its translation is CASSYRGPQSTGWETQYF.